This T cell receptor beta chain was recovered during a study of blood T cell repertoires in COVID-19. Study-level background: Samples taken during acute and convalescent COVID-19 were collected in the United States, Italy and Spain. The analysed material was cDNA or gDNA that came from T cells, B-cell-depleted T cells, or PBMCs.

Repertoires were generated with immunoSEQ multiplex PCR, while TCRdb's copy carries only in-frame clones and drops some. Here the sample spans some 240,000 clones, around 83% being singletons. The V end was cut by 5 bases, the J end by 5 bases, with 12 bases between. The CDR3 sequence is 13 residues long. Germline CDR1 SEHNR, CDR2 FQNEAQ (reference sequence). V and J are TRBV7-9 and TRBJ1-2; weak D call: TRBD1 (5 bases). The TCR sequence derives from a woman aged 70-85 years with COVID-19, enrolled during active disease. The sequencing input was peripheral blood. CDR3 DNA sequence: TGTGCCAGCAGCCCCGGACAATCTTATGGCTACACCTTC. Protein: CASSPGQSYGYTF.